This paragraph reports one T cell receptor (beta chain). V lost 0 bases, J lost 2 bases, and 2 bases stayed unmatched. CDR3 length: 15 amino acids. CDR1 and CDR2 (germline): MNHEY, SVGAGI. The data belong to a study of cytomegalovirus exposure and HLA in healthy donors. Clones were read by immunoSEQ multiplex PCR, and TCRdb kept only the in-frame ones, dropping some. The profile shows some 170,000 clones, around nine tenths of them singletons. V and J are TRBV6-5 and TRBJ2-3; 7 bases map to TRBD2. The sequence derives from a woman aged 25 to 45 in good health and CMV-seronegative. The specimen was PBMCs. In DNA form, the CDR3 reads TGTGCCAGCAGTTACTCGGGACTATCCACAGATACGCAGTATTTT. Its protein product is CASSYSGLSTDTQYF.